These T cell receptor beta chains were read from a single sample in a study of siplizumab effects on memory and regulatory T cells. The data were produced by immunoSEQ multiplex PCR, yet TCRdb's version contains in-frame clones alone and is incomplete. The table records some 46,000 clones, over 90% of them present only once. The sequenced sample consisted of CD8+ T cells sorted from blood. The source is a human donor in good health. Each CDR3 is given with its conserved first and last residue. The order of the fields is CDR3 length, V gene, J gene, clone size, D gene, CDR3 DNA, CDR3 protein. The D gene is left open where the match is weak. Clone size is given for some rows only: seen once, a few or many times, or a class if the clone is expanded.

14	TRBV19	TRBJ1-1	NA	NA	TGTGCCAGTAGTATTCGGGGGGAGGGGACTGAAGCTTTCTTT	CASSIRGEGTEAFF
12	TRBV2	TRBJ1-5	NA	NA	TGTGCCAGCGTGGGCTTGGGTCAGCCCCAGCATTTT	CASVGLGQPQHF
13	TRBV11-2	TRBJ2-7	NA	NA	TGTGCCAGCAGCTTAGAGGGGTTTGGGGAGCAGTACTTC	CASSLEGFGEQYF
14	TRBV10-2	TRBJ2-3	NA	NA	TGCGCCAGCAGGGAGCGGGTCCCGGGAGATACGCAGTATTTT	CASRERVPGDTQYF
16	TRBV29-1	TRBJ2-5	NA	NA	TGCAGCGTCTACGGGTTTAGGACAGCTAGCCAAGAGACCCAGTACTTC	CSVYGFRTASQETQYF
15	TRBV19	TRBJ2-1	NA	TRBD1	TGTGCCAGTAGTTCTCCGGGACAGGGTCCCTATGAGCAGTTCTTC	CASSSPGQGPYEQFF
16	TRBV7-8	TRBJ2-2	once	TRBD1	TGTGCCAGCAGCTTAGCGACCAGGGGGCCGACCGGGGAGCTGTTTTTT	CASSLATRGPTGELFF
15	TRBV28	TRBJ2-1	NA	TRBD2	TGTGCCAGCAGCGGTAGGGCTAGCGGGAGCCGTGAGCAGTTCTTC	CASSGRASGSREQFF
13	TRBV7-9	TRBJ1-1	NA	NA	TGTGCCAGCAGCTTACCGTTGGACACTGAAGCTTTCTTT	CASSLPLDTEAFF
15	TRBV7-9	TRBJ2-1	NA	NA	TGTGCCAGCAGCTTAGGGCGGGATACCTACAATGAGCAGTTCTTC	CASSLGRDTYNEQFF
12	TRBV19	TRBJ2-7	once	TRBD1	TGTGCCAGTAGGGGGACAGACTACGAGCAGTACTTC	CASRGTDYEQYF
15	TRBV9	TRBJ2-1	NA	TRBD2	TGTGCCAGCAGCGGTAGCGGGAGGGCCGGAGGTGAGCAGTTCTTC	CASSGSGRAGGEQFF
15	TRBV5-4	TRBJ2-1	NA	TRBD2	TGTGCCAGCAGCTTGGAGCGGGGGGCTTACAATGAGCAGTTCTTC	CASSLERGAYNEQFF
12	TRBV2	TRBJ1-2	NA	NA	TGTGCCCCGAAGGAAGGGAACTATGGCTACACCTTC	CAPKEGNYGYTF
15	TRBV9	TRBJ2-7	NA	TRBD1	TGTGCCAGCAGCTTTGGACAGGGTAGTGTACGCGAGCAGTACTTC	CASSFGQGSVREQYF
15	TRBV2	TRBJ2-1	NA	NA	TGTGCCAGCAGCATATGGCGACAGGACTATAATGAGCAGTTCTTC	CASSIWRQDYNEQFF
11	TRBV9	TRBJ2-1	NA	NA	TGTGCCAGCAGCGTGGGTACTGAGCAGTTCTTC	CASSVGTEQFF
12	TRBV5-1	TRBJ2-5	NA	NA	TGCGCCAGCAGCCCAGGGGGGGAGGCCCAGTACTTC	CASSPGGEAQYF
11	TRBV5-1	TRBJ1-1	NA	NA	TGCGCCAGCAGCTTGGGTACTGAAGCTTTCTTT	CASSLGTEAFF
15	TRBV18	TRBJ2-7	NA	NA	TGTGCCAGCTCACCACCGGCAGGGGAGAGCTACGAGCAGTACTTC	CASSPPAGESYEQYF
15	TRBV9	TRBJ2-7	NA	TRBD2	TGTGCCAGCAGCCCACCCGAGCGGGGGTGGAACGAGCAGTACTTC	CASSPPERGWNEQYF
17	TRBV27	TRBJ1-2	NA	NA	TGTGCCAGCAGTTTATCTCGGCAGGATCCCTTGGATTATGGCTACACCTTC	CASSLSRQDPLDYGYTF
15	TRBV9	TRBJ1-5	NA	TRBD1	TGTGCCAGCAGCGCTGACAGGGATGCAATTCAGCCCCAGCATTTT	CASSADRDAIQPQHF
15	TRBV27	TRBJ1-1	NA	NA	TGTGCCAGCAGTTTTAGCTCGGCGGGAGAGGCTGAAGCTTTCTTT	CASSFSSAGEAEAFF
14	TRBV28	TRBJ2-7	NA	NA	TGTGCCAGCAGTTTGGCGGGACTCGCCTACGAGCAGTACTTC	CASSLAGLAYEQYF
16	TRBV29-1	TRBJ2-7	NA	TRBD1	TGCAGCGTAGGCCAGGGGACAGGGTCCTTTTTGGACGAGCAGTACTTC	CSVGQGTGSFLDEQYF
15	TRBV7-9	TRBJ2-1	NA	TRBD1	TGTGCCAGCAGCCAACCGACAGGGTTAAACAATGAGCAGTTCTTC	CASSQPTGLNNEQFF
11	TRBV28	TRBJ2-7	few	NA	TGTGCCAGCAAACAGGGTTATGAGCAGTACTTC	CASKQGYEQYF
15	TRBV4-1	TRBJ2-7	NA	NA	TGCGCCAGCAGCCAAGAGCCCCGCTCGACGCACGAGCAGTACTTC	CASSQEPRSTHEQYF
16	TRBV9	TRBJ1-3	NA	NA	TGTGCCAGCAGCGCCAGGGACGCCGACTCTGGAAACACCATATATTTT	CASSARDADSGNTIYF
14	TRBV7-9	TRBJ2-1	NA	TRBD2	TGTGCCAGCAGCGACGGGACTAGCGGGGATGAGCAGTTCTTC	CASSDGTSGDEQFF
12	TRBV19	TRBJ2-1	NA	NA	TGTGCCAGTAGTATAGGAGGGAATGAGCAGTTCTTC	CASSIGGNEQFF
13	TRBV14	TRBJ2-7	NA	NA	TGTGCCAGCGGGACTGGACCATCCTACGAGCAGTACTTC	CASGTGPSYEQYF
11	TRBV25-1	TRBJ1-5	NA	NA	TGTGCCAGCGGGATCAATCAGCCCCAGCATTTT	CASGINQPQHF
14	TRBV21-1	TRBJ2-7	NA	NA	TGTGCCAGCAGCAATACTAGCGGGAGATACGAGCAGTACTTC	CASSNTSGRYEQYF
16	TRBV6-4	TRBJ2-2	NA	TRBD2	TGTGCCAGCAGTGGCACTAGCGTTTCGAACACCGGGGAGCTGTTTTTT	CASSGTSVSNTGELFF
17	TRBV28	TRBJ1-5	NA	NA	TGTGCCAGCAGTTTCTGGACGGACGACTATAGCAATCAGCCCCAGCATTTT	CASSFWTDDYSNQPQHF
13	TRBV11-3	TRBJ2-2	NA	NA	TGTGCCAGCAGCTTAGTCTCTAGCGGGGAGCTGTTTTTT	CASSLVSSGELFF
16	TRBV27	TRBJ1-5	once	TRBD1	TGTGCCAGCAGTTCACCGGGACAGGTTACAATCAGCCCCCAGCATTTT	CASSSPGQVTISPQHF
15	TRBV19	TRBJ1-4	NA	NA	TGTGCCAGTAGTATAGTGCCCAGGGGCGATGAAAAACTGTTTTTT	CASSIVPRGDEKLFF
14	TRBV6-1	TRBJ2-7	NA	NA	TGTGCCAGCAGTGAACGCAAACGGGACTACGAGCAGTACTTC	CASSERKRDYEQYF
12	TRBV19	TRBJ2-1	NA	NA	TGTGCCAGTAGTATTACGGGCAATGAGCAGTTCTTC	CASSITGNEQFF
14	TRBV11-2	TRBJ1-5	NA	NA	TGTGCCAGCAGCTCCGGGATCGGCAATCAGCCCCAGCATTTT	CASSSGIGNQPQHF
15	TRBV9	TRBJ2-5	NA	TRBD1	TGTGCCAGCAGCGGGAAACAGGGGGCAGGGGAGACCCAGTACTTC	CASSGKQGAGETQYF
15	TRBV5-6	TRBJ2-7	NA	NA	TGTGCCAGCAGGAGATTCCGGGACAACTCCTACGAGCAGTACTTC	CASRRFRDNSYEQYF
13	TRBV10-3	TRBJ2-1	NA	NA	TGTGCCGTCGGGCGGGACTTATACAATGAGCAGTTCTTC	CAVGRDLYNEQFF
13	TRBV12-5	TRBJ2-6	few	NA	TGTGCTAGTGGGGACTCTGGGGCCAACGTCCTGACTTTC	CASGDSGANVLTF